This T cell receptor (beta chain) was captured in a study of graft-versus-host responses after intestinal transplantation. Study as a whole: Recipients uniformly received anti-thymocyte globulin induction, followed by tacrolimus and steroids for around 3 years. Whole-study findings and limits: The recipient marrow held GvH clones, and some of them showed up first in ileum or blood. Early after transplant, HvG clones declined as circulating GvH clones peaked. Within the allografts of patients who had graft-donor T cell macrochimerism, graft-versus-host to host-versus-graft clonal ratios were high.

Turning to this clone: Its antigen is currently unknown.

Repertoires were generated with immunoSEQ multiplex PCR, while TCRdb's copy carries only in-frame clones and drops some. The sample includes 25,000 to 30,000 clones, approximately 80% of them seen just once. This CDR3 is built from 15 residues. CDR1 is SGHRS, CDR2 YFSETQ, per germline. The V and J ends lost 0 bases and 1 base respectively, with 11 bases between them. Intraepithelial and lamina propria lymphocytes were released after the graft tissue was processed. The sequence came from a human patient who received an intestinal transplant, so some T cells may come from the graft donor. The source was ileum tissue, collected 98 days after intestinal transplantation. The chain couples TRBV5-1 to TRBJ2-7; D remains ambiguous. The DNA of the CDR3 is TGCGCCAGCAGCTTGGAGGGATCAAATTCCTACGAGCAGTACTTC. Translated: CASSLEGSNSYEQYF.